There are many counts of the clone carrying this T cell receptor beta chain. Its antigen is still unknown. The germline gives CDR1 MNHEY, CDR2 SVGEGT. This CDR3 comprises 15 residues. Trimming took off 5 bases at V and 5 bases at J, with 18 bases between the two ends. This sample stems from a study of blood T cells in healthy people across ages. Study results and caveats: Greater diversity and more naive CD4+ cells were seen in long-lived donors than in aged donors.

A sample-barcoded 5' primer and a J-beta primer mix were used in a second PCR of about 6 to 11 cycles. One entry per CDR3 protein results from TCRdb running MiXCR on the 5' RACE reads. The profile shows 1.5 million to 2 million distinct CDR3 sequences, 28% of them singletons. The source is a woman aged 30 to 39 in good health. The gene calls are TRBV6-2 or TRBV6-3 and TRBJ2-5; D not certain. The sequencing input was blood. The CDR3 loop reads CASSTHEPAEETQYF. The CDR3 DNA reads as TGTGCCAGCAGTACCCATGAGCCGGCTGAGGAGACCCAGTACTTC.